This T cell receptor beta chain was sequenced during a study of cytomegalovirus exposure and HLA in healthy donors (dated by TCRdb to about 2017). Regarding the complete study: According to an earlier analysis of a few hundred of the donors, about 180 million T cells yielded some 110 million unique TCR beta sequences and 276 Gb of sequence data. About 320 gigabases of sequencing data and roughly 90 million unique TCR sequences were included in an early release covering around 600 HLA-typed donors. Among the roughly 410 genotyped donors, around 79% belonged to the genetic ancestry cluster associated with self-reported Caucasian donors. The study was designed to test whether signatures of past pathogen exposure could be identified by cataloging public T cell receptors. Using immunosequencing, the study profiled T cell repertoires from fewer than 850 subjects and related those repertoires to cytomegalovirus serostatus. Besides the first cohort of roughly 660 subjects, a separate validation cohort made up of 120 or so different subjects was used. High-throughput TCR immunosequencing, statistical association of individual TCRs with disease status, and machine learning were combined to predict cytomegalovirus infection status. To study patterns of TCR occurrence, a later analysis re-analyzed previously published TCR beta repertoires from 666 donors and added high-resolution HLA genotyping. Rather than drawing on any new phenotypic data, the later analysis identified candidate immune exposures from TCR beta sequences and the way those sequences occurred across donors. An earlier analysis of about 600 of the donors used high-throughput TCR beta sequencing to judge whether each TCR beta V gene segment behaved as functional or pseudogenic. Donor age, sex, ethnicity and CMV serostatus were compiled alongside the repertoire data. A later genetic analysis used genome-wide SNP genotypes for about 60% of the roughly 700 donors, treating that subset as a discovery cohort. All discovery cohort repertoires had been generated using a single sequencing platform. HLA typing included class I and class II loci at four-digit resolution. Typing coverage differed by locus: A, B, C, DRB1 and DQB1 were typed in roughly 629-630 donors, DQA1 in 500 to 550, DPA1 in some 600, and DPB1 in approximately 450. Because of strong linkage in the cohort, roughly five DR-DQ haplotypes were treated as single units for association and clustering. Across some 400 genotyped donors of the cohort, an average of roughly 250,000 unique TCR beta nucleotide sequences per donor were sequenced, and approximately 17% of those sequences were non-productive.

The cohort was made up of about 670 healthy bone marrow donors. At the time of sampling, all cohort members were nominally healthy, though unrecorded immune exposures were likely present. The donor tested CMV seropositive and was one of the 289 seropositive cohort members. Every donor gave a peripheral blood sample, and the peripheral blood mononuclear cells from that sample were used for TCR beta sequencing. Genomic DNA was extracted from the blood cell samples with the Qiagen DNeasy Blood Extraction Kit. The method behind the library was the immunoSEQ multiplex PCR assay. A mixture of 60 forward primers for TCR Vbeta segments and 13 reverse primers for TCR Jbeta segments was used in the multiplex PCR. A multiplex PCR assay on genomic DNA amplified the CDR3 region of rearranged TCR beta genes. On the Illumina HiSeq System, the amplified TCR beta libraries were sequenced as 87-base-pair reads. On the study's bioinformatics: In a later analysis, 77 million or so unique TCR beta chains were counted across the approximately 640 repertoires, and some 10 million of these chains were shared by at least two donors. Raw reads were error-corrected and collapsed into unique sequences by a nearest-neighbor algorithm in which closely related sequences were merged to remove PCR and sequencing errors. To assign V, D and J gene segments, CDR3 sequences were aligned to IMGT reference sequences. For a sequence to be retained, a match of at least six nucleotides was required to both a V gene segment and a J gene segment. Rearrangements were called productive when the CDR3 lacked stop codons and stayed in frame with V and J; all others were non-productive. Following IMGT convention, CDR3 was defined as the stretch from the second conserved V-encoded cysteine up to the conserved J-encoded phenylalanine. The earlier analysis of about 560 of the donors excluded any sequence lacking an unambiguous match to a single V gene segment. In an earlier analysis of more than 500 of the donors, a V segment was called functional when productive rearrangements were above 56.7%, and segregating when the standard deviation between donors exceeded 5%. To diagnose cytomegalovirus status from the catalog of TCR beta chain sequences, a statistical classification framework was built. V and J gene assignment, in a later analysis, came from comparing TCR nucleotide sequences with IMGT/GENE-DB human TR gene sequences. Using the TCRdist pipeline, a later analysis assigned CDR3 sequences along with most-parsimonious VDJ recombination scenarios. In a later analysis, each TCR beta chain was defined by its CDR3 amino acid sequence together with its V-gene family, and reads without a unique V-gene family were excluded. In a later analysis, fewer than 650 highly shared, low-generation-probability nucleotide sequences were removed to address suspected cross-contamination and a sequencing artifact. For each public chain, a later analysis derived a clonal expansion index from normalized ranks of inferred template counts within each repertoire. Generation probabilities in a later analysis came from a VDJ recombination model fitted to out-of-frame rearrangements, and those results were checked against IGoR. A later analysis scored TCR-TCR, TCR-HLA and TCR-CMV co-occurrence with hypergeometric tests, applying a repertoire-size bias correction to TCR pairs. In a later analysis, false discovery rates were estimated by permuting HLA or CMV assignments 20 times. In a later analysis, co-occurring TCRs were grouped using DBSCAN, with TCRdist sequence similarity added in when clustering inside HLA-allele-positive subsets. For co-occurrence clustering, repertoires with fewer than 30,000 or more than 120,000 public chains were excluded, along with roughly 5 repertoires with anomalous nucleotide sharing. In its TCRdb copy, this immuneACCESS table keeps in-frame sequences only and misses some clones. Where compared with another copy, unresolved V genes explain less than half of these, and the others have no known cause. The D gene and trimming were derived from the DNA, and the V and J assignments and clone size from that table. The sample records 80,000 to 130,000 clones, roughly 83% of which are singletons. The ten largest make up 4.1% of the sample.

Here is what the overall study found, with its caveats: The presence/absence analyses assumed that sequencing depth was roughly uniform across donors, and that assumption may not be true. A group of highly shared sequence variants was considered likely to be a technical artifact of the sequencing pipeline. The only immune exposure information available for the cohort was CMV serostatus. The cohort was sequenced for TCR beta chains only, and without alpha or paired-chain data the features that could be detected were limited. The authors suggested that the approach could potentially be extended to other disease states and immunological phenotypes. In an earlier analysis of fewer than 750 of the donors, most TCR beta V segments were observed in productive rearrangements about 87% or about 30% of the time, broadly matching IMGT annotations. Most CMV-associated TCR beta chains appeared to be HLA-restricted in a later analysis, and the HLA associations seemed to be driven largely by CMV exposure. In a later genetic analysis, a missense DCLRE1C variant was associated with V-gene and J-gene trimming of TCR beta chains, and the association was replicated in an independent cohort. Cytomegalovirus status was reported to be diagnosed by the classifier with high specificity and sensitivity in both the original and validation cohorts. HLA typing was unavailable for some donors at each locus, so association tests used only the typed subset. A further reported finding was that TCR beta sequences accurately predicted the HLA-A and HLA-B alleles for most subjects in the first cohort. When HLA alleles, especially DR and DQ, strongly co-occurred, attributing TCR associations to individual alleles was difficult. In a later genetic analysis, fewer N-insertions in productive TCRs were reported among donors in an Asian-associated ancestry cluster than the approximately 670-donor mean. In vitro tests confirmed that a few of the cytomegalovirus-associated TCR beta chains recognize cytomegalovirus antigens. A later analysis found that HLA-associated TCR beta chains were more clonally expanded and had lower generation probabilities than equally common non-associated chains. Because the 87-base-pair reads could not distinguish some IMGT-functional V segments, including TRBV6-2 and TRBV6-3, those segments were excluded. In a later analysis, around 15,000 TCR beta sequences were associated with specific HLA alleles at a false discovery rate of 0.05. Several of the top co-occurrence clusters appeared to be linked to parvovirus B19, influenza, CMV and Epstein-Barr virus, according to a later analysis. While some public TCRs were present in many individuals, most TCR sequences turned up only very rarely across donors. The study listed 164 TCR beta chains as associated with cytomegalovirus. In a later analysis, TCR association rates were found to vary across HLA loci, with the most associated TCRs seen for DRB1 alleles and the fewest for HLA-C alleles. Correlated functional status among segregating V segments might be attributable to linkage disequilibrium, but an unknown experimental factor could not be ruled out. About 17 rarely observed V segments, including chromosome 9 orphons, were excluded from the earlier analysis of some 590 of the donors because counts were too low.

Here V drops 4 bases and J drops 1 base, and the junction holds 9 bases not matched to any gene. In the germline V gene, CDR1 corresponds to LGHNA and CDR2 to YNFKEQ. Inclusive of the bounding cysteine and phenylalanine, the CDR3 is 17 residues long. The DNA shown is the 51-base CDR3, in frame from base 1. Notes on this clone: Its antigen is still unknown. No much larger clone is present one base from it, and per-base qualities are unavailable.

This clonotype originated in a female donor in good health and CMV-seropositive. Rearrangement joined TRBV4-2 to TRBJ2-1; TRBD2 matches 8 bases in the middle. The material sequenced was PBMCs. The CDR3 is CASSRTAGGQSYNEQFF. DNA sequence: TGTGCCAGCAGCCGAACCGCGGGGGGCCAGTCCTACAATGAGCAGTTCTTC.